Only a few counts were recorded for the clone carrying this T cell receptor (beta chain). This specimen belongs to a study of T-cell memory formation after mild COVID-19. TCRdb itself ran the 5' RACE reads through MiXCR, one entry per CDR3 protein. The sample shows about 140,000 distinct CDR3 sequences, around 15% of them seen only once. The sequence derives from an adult woman who had mild COVID-19 (a few samples of this study predate the infection). Cell type and time point are not known. The sample comprised PBMCs or a T cell subset sorted from them (not recorded which).

As DNA, the CDR3 is TGCAGTGCTCCCGCTTCGGACGGACTCTATGGCTACACCTTC. This translates into CSAPASDGLYGYTF. This chain uses TRBV20-1 with TRBJ1-2, with D unresolved. The CDR3 consists of 14 residues. Germline CDR1 DFQATT, CDR2 SNEGSKA (reference sequence). V dropped 5 bases and J dropped 4 bases, with 17 bases sitting between them.